Listed here is a single T cell receptor (beta chain). The table came from immunoSEQ multiplex PCR; TCRdb's copy has only in-frame clones and leaves some out. This sample has 65,000 to 90,000 clones, with roughly 85% found just once. The data belong to a study of blood T cell repertoires in COVID-19. Study as a whole: Nucleic acid was either cDNA or gDNA, and it came from T cells, B-cell-depleted T cells, or PBMCs.

CDR3 length: 15 residues. Germline CDR1 MGHRA, CDR2 YSYEKL. Trimming cost V 4 bases and J 4 bases; bases outside gene matches: 6. This chain joins TRBV4-1 and TRBJ2-2; 7 bases align to TRBD2. Sequences were obtained from peripheral blood. This TCR was recovered from a man aged 55 to 70 with active or convalescent COVID-19. CDR3 sequence (DNA): TGCGCCAGCAGCCCCTTACTAGCGAGCACCGGGGAGCTGTTTTTT. It yields the protein CASSPLLASTGELFF.